This record covers a single TCR beta chain. What it recognizes is unknown. CD45RO-negative CD8 cells positively selected for CCR7 made up the naive population, which excluded terminally differentiated effector memory CD45RA+ cells. This specimen comes from a study of shared clonotypes between healthy human individuals. As for the study in general: Donors were two women and three men aged 18 to 49. The study's findings and limits: In contrast to clonotypes shared by all four donors, non-shared clonotypes had lower generation probabilities.

A 200 ng quantity of DNA, approximately 29,000 T cell genomes, went into the sorted-subset replicate PCRs. Clones were sequenced by immunoSEQ multiplex PCR, and TCRdb holds only the in-frame ones, with some missing. The sample lists about 2 million clones, about 95% seen once, with approximately 1.2% in the top ten. CDR1 SEHNR and CDR2 FQNEAQ come from the germline V gene (reference sequence). The CDR3 sequence is 16 residues long. V lost 1 base, J lost 0 bases, and 10 bases lay in between. The specimen sequenced was naive CD8+ T cells sorted from blood. The gene calls are TRBV7-9 and TRBJ2-4; the D is unclear. The source of this sequence is a man between 18 and 29 years old in good health. The CDR3 spells CASSLGVALAKNIQYF. The DNA of the CDR3 is TGTGCCAGCAGCTTAGGGGTCGCCTTAGCCAAAAACATTCAGTACTTC.